This T cell receptor (beta chain) was found in a study of CD4+ T cells in melanoma. Study-wide results and caveats: Reportedly, melanoma neoantigen-specific CD4+ T cells showed varied differentiation states.

As regards this clone: Its antigen is not known.

Method: immunoSEQ multiplex PCR; TCRdb's copy keeps in-frame clones and lacks some. The sample gives about 10,000 clones, around three quarters of which show up once; 20% to 25% is in the top ten. V lost 3 bases to trimming and J lost 11 bases; unmatched junction nucleotides: 3. Germline CDR1 and CDR2: SNHLY and FYNNEI. This CDR3 comprises 14 residues. The material sequenced was cells from a culture (not recorded whether cultured in vitro). The V call is TRBV2, the J call TRBJ1-6; 11 nucleotides agree with TRBD1. The clonotype comes from a human donor with melanoma. CDR3 in amino acids: CASSEGQGEAPLHF. CDR3 DNA sequence: TGTGCCAGCAGTGAGGGACAGGGGGAGGCACCCCTCCACTTT.